This entry describes one T cell receptor (beta chain). The sample is drawn from a study of blood T cells in healthy people across ages. The junction had 6 bases not matched to a gene; V was cut back by 2 bases and J by 5 bases. Germline loops: CDR1 MGHDK, CDR2 SYGVNS. The CDR3 spans 15 residues. Alongside a J-beta primer mix, a sample-barcoded 5' primer served in a second PCR lasting roughly 7 to 11 cycles. Each CDR3 protein is one row after TCRdb ran MiXCR on the 5' RACE reads. The sample includes 1.5 million or so distinct CDR3 sequences, approximately 43% of them seen just once. This chain uses TRBV25-1 with TRBJ2-1; 7 positions agree with TRBD2. Sequencing was done on a sample of blood. The sequence came from a woman under 30 in good health. The CDR3 here is CASSEQGGRDNEQFF. Here the CDR3 DNA reads TGTGCCAGCAGTGAACAGGGTGGGAGGGACAATGAGCAGTTCTTC.